Shown below are 21 T cell receptor beta chains from a single sample sequenced in a study of cytomegalovirus exposure and HLA in healthy donors. The PCR used 60 Vbeta and 13 Jbeta primers. Sequencing was performed with immunoSEQ multiplex PCR; in TCRdb, only in-frame clones are kept and a portion is missing. There are around 200,000 clones in the sample; just under 75% occur only once, and 4% to 5% lies in the top ten. Sequenced material: PBMCs. The receptors were sampled from a man under 40 in good health and CMV-seropositive.

The chain links TRBV19 to TRBJ1-2, with TRBD1 as a possible D gene (6 bases). With 1 base removed from V and 6 bases from J, the gap between germline ends came to 15 bases. CDR3 length equals 15 residues. Looked up from germline, CDR1 is LNHDA and CDR2 is SQIVND (reference sequence). The CDR3 loop reads CASSIVRAGVDGYTF. The DNA of the CDR3 is TGTGCCAGTAGTATAGTTCGGGCAGGGGTTGATGGCTACACCTTC.

This clone has only a few counts. This sequence joins TRBV5-1 and TRBJ2-5; the D gene is possibly TRBD2 (7 bases). Trimming pared 4 bases from V and 5 bases from J, leaving 12 bases between. CDR1 and CDR2 (germline): SGHRS, YFSETQ. The CDR3 has 13 residues. The CDR3 protein is CASSKQGGETQYF. DNA of the CDR3: TGCGCCAGCAGCAAACAGGGAGGGGAGACCCAGTACTTC.

The chain carries TRBV19 and TRBJ2-1; 8 nucleotides line up with TRBD2. The CDR3 runs to 16 residues. With V trimmed by 7 bases and J by 7 bases, 15 bases remained unmatched. The germline V gene has CDR1 LNHDA and CDR2 SQIVND (reference sequence). CDR3 nucleotides: TGTGCCAGTACGCGCTCCCGGGGGGGTTCGGGGAATGAGCAGTTCTTC. This translates into CASTRSRGGSGNEQFF.

This clone was seen a single time. The chain uses TRBV11-2 and TRBJ2-3, with 7 bases aligning to TRBD2. The V and J ends lost 11 bases and 0 bases, in that order; junction bases with no gene match: 11. CDR1 is SGHAT, CDR2 FQNNGV, per germline. CDR3 length: 15 residues. CDR3 nucleotide sequence: TGTGCCGCCAGTCGGGTCGGGAGGAGCACAGATACGCAGTATTTT. This encodes CAASRVGRSTDTQYF.

V and J are TRBV5-4 and TRBJ1-2; 9 bases fit TRBD1. The V and J ends lost 4 bases and 6 bases, in that order; junction bases with no gene match: 7. CDR3 length equals 14 residues. The germline CDR1 and CDR2 sequences are SGHNT and YYREEE (reference sequence). CDR3 sequence: CASSGTGGGNGYTF. The CDR3 DNA reads TGTGCCAGCAGCGGAACAGGGGGCGGGAATGGCTACACCTTC.

The chain joins TRBV27 to TRBJ2-7; TRBD2 aligns across 7 bases. Germline V lookup: CDR1 MNHEY, CDR2 SMNVEV (reference sequence). Trimming took 1 base from V and 0 from J; bases not matched to a gene: 6. The CDR3 runs 16 residues. CDR3 in amino acids: CASSLWGGGRSYEQYF. The CDR3 DNA reads as TGTGCCAGCAGTTTATGGGGCGGGGGTCGCTCCTACGAGCAGTACTTC.

Comment on this clone: The junction and the germline gene differ at one end; a read error may be behind it. J is TRBJ2-7 and V is TRBV5-4; 7 bases align to TRBD2. There are 12 residues in the CDR3. Germline CDR1 SGHNT, CDR2 YYREEE (reference sequence). The DNA of the CDR3 is TGTGCCAGCAGCTCCCTCAACGGGACGGGGGGATTC. This sequence encodes CASSSLNGTGGF.

The CDR3 DNA reads TGCGCCAGCATGGAGGGCCCCGTCGCTCGGGAGCAGTACTTC. Translating it yields CASMEGPVAREQYF. The gene calls are TRBV5-1 and TRBJ2-7, with D perhaps matching TRBD2 (6 bases). This CDR3 is 14 amino acids long. V lost 6 bases to trimming and J lost 7 bases, with 20 bases between them. The germline gives CDR1 SGHRS, CDR2 YFSETQ. Filled out from reference TRBV5-1 and TRBJ2-7, the complete variable domain reads KAGVTQTPRYLIKTRGQQVTLSCSPISGHRSVSWYQQTPGQGLQFLFEYFSETQRNKGNFPGRFSGRQFSNSRSEMNVSTLELGDSALYLCASMEGPVAREQYFGPGTRLTVT.

V usage is TRBV7-3 and J usage is TRBJ2-1; D is perhaps TRBD2 (6 bases). V lost 2 bases, J lost 10 bases, and 12 bases lay in between. Germline CDR1 and CDR2: SGHTA and FQGTGA. The CDR3 contains 13 residues. The CDR3 DNA is TGTGCCAGCAGCTTAGGTGGGGACTTCGAGCAGTTCTTC. Translated, it gives CASSLGGDFEQFF.

The count of this clone is one. At one end the junction does not follow the germline gene, possibly because of a read error. The chain links TRBV19 to TRBJ1-2; D is unresolved. There are 16 residues in the CDR3. CDR1 is LNHDA, CDR2 SQIVND, per germline (reference sequence). The CDR3 spells CASSVSDQVPRGGYTF. The CDR3 DNA is TGTGCTAGTAGTGTCTCTGACCAGGTTCCCCGGGGTGGCTACACCTTC.

This chain joins TRBV7-8 and TRBJ1-2; 9 nucleotides align to TRBD1. V gave up 4 bases and J gave up 2 bases; unmatched junction bases: 14. Germline CDR1 is SGHVS and CDR2 is FQNEAQ. The CDR3 extends over 18 amino acids. CDR3 sequence: CASSSGGGQGALNYGYTF. The CDR3 nucleotides are TGTGCCAGCAGCTCAGGGGGGGGACAGGGTGCCCTAAACTATGGCTACACCTTC.

This clone was seen a handful of times. The chain combines TRBV6-5 with TRBJ2-5; 9 bases match TRBD1. The germline CDR1 and CDR2 sequences are MNHEY and SVGAGI. The CDR3 has 14 amino acids. The V and J ends lost 6 bases and 7 bases, in that order; junction bases with no gene match: 9. The CDR3 DNA reads as TGTGCCAGCAGACCACACAGGGGGCGGGGGACCCAGTACTTC. The encoded protein is CASRPHRGRGTQYF.

This chain connects TRBV19 to TRBJ1-2; 10 bases line up with TRBD1. The CDR3 consists of 18 residues. V was pared by 5 bases and J by 1 base, with 13 bases of the junction left unmatched. Per the germline V gene, CDR1 is LNHDA and CDR2 is SQIVND (reference sequence). CDR3 sequence: CASSVNRDRGSSNYGYTF. The DNA of the CDR3 is TGTGCCAGTAGTGTCAACCGGGACAGGGGTTCGAGTAACTATGGCTACACCTTC.

In its sample, this clone was seen a few times. This chain joins TRBV7-9 and TRBJ1-1; TRBD1 matches at 7 bases. Germline CDR1 reads SEHNR; CDR2 reads FQNEAQ (reference sequence). Unmatched junction bases numbered 8, after V lost 3 bases and J lost 4 bases. The CDR3 consists of 15 residues. CDR3 amino acids: CASSFGQGGGTEAFF. DNA for the CDR3: TGTGCCAGCAGCTTCGGGCAGGGGGGTGGCACTGAAGCTTTCTTT.

V gene TRBV11-2 combines with J gene TRBJ2-1; possible D gene TRBD1, 8 bases. Trimming pared 8 bases from V and 6 bases from J, leaving 23 bases between. This CDR3 spans 16 amino acids. Per germline, CDR1 SGHAT and CDR2 FQNNGV. The CDR3 DNA follows: TGTGCCAGCCAGGGGGCGTGGGACTATTTAAGCAATGAGCAGTTCTTC. Translated, it gives CASQGAWDYLSNEQFF.

A note on this clone: A read error may produce the germline difference seen at one junction end. Other DNA sequences in this specimen translate into the identical CDR3. V and J are TRBV13 and TRBJ2-3; D perhaps matches TRBD2 (5 bases). The CDR3 extends over 16 amino acids. Germline CDR1 is PRHDT and CDR2 is FYEKMQ (reference sequence). The CDR3 region is CASSLGKGAATDTQYF. The CDR3 bases are TGTGCCAGCAGCTTGGGGAAGGGAGCGGCCACAGATACACAGTATTTT.

The V call is TRBV28, the J call TRBJ2-7; D may be TRBD1 (6 bases). The CDR3 sequence is 14 residues long. The germline V gene has CDR1 MDHEN and CDR2 SYDVKM. Trimming removed 4 bases at V and 0 bases at J, with 10 bases between. Here the CDR3 DNA reads TGTGCCAGCAGTTACGCAGGGGACTCCTACGAGCAGTACTTC. It specifies CASSYAGDSYEQYF.

The genes are TRBV18 and TRBJ1-1, with 8 bases that match TRBD1. The V segment lost 4 bases and the J segment 1 base; nucleotides outside the gene matches: 8. This CDR3 has 16 amino acids. CDR1 is KGHSH, CDR2 LQKENI, per germline. The CDR3 region has the DNA TGTGCCAGCTCACTAGGTACGGGACAGGCGAACACTGAAGCTTTCTTT. This translates into CASSLGTGQANTEAFF.

J is TRBJ1-3 and V is TRBV11-2; D possibly corresponds to TRBD1 (5 bases). Germline V gene lookup returns CDR1 SGHAT and CDR2 FQNNGV. CDR3 length equals 15 residues. Trimming took 1 base from V and 0 from J, leaving 7 bases between them. The CDR3 spells CASSLAGFSGNTIYF. Written as DNA, the CDR3 is TGTGCCAGCAGCTTAGCAGGGTTCTCTGGAAACACCATATATTTT.

The chain employs TRBV7-3 and TRBJ2-3; D call uncertain. Per germline, CDR1 SGHTA and CDR2 FQGTGA. V shed 0 bases and J shed 2 bases, with 3 bases lying between them. The CDR3 is made up of 13 amino acids. DNA of the CDR3: TGTGCCAGCAGCTTAACGGCCACAGATACGCAGTATTTT. Amino acid sequence: CASSLTATDTQYF.

Note on this clone: Different DNA sequences within this sample yield the same CDR3. The chain uses TRBV18 and TRBJ2-5; 8 nucleotides align to TRBD2. CDR3 length: 14 amino acids. Per the germline V gene, CDR1 is KGHSH and CDR2 is LQKENI. Germline trimming cut 3 bases from V and 0 bases from J; bases unmatched to any gene: 0. For the CDR3, the DNA is TGTGCCAGCTCACCGGGACTAGACCAAGAGACCCAGTACTTC. As protein: CASSPGLDQETQYF.